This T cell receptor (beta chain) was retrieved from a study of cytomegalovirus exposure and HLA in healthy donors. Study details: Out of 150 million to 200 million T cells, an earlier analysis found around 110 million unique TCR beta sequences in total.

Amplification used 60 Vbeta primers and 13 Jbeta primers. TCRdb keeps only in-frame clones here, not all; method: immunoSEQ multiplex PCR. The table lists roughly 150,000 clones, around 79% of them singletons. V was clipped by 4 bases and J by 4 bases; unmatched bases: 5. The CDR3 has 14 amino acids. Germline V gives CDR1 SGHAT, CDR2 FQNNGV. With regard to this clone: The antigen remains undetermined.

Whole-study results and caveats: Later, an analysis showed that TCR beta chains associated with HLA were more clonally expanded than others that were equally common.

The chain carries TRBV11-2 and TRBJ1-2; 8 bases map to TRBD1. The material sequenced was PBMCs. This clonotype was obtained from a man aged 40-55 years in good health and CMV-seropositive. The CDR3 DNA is TGTGCCAGCAGCTGGACAGGGAATGCCTATGGCTACACCTTC. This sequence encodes CASSWTGNAYGYTF.